This T cell receptor beta chain is drawn from a study of long-term antiretroviral therapy in people with HIV (dated by TCRdb to the early 2020s). General notes on the study: The earliest samples were collected roughly a decade before the 2015 WHO recommendation for immediate ART, at a time when ART was usually postponed until CD4 counts fell. This retrospective serial study examined whether starting ART and sustained HIV suppression were associated with changes in the composition and diversity of the TRB repertoire in peripheral blood. The cohort contributed about 180 cryopreserved PBMC samples from about 31 adults with confirmed HIV infection, collected serially over a mean of approximately six years (range 1-12). About 35% of the 30 participants with HIV were female. No cross-contamination during QIAcube processing was shown when test extractions of a monoclonal T-cell line were performed alongside fewer than 40 polyclonal samples.

In regard to this clone: Its target antigen remains unknown. The germline gene is not matched at one end of the junction; a read error may be the cause.

From its cysteine to its phenylalanine, the CDR3 spans 16 amino acids. The entry retains the CDR3 DNA only, 48 bases that are in frame from base 1. Taken from the germline V gene (reference sequence), the CDR1 and CDR2 loops are SSHAT and FNYEAQ. Paper-wide results and their limitations: At every time point, the repertoire was dominated by expanded TRB clones first identified before ART initiation, although this dominance fluctuated and, in many PLHIV, declined after ART. Unsorted PBMC were profiled instead of sorted CD4+ and CD8+ T cells because pre-ART samples had limited cell numbers. The samples span the years 2004 to 2017, and the ART regimens used may be less effective than current regimens. HIV repertoires had narrower CDR3 length ranges than controls, and the network structure suggested an antigen-experienced repertoire that shifted only slightly toward naive after ART. Owing to limited PBMC availability, only the TCR beta chain was sequenced, without alpha chain pairing. No data were available on ART adherence, viral resistance or therapy changes, limiting inferences about post-ART repertoire changes. Starting ART was linked to a significant rise in TRB diversity, yet even after long-term ART the diversity remained significantly lower than in transplant donor controls.

Participants were included only if at least one PBMC sample before ART initiation and at least two post-ART samples were available. Treatment was received in the United States of America by all participants with HIV. Before DNA extraction, cryopreserved samples of about 0.95-11 million PBMC were thawed and washed. At the time of the earliest PBMC sample for each participant with HIV, ages ranged from roughly 23 to 55 years. Each participant contributed PBMC samples from 1-4 timepoints before ART initiation and 2-8 timepoints after ART initiation, with a median of 7 samples. For every participant, serial HIV viral load, CD4+ T-cell count, ART history and demographic data were obtained. Genomic DNA was extracted from unsorted PBMC with a Qiagen kit on a QIAcube, with processing performed in batches of 12 samples. The immunoSEQ hsTCRB v3.0 assay was used at survey level resolution to sequence the TRB variable region. The targeted TRB sequencing depth was about 40,000-55,000 T-cell genomes per sample. An Illumina MiSeq with a v3 150-cycle kit was used to sequence the pooled TRB libraries. The paper's processing steps were these. Repertoire analysis was run in R within a reproducible Nextflow workflow that covered QC, data transformation and analysis. LymphoSeq2, an R package for exploring AIRR-Seq data, was used to implement the custom analyses. After excluding several samples that yielded fewer than 5000 total TRB sequences, roughly 190 HIV repertoires remained for analysis. Among the 170 to 200 HIV repertoires that were kept, almost 60 were collected before ART initiation and 120 to 140 were collected after ART initiation. Each repertoire was downsampled to 5000 TRB nucleotide sequences, and summary statistics were averaged across 100 downsampling iterations. Only TRB sequences with CDR3 regions of at least seven amino acids were retained for analysis. Diversity was assessed using a clonality score derived from Shannon entropy and using the Gini coefficient. In repertoire networks, the top 5000 CDR3 amino acid sequences were linked whenever an edit distance of one separated two sequences. Antigen specificity groups and MHC restriction were predicted for TRB CDR3 amino acid sequences with GLIPH2. Known CMV, EBV, HIV or tissue antigen associations were flagged by matching CDR3 amino acid sequences against VDJdb and McPAS-TCR. Pre-ART, post-ART and control groups were compared with Wilcoxon signed-rank tests and Holm-Bonferroni correction. The table was pulled from immuneACCESS by TCRdb, which kept in-frame rearrangements only. Such tables lose some clones; where checked, under half of the loss comes from unresolved V genes, and the rest has no known cause. The V and J calls and the clone size are those of that table, but D and trimming were determined from the DNA. This sample lists around 22,000 clones; roughly 88% were detected once. The ten largest clonotypes hold 19% of the sample.

This clonotype was sampled from a man between 18 and 35 years old with HIV. Sequenced here: unsorted PBMCs, sampled 0.1 years before starting antiretroviral therapy. The chain couples TRBV7-7 to TRBJ2-1; 9 bases in the junction line up with TRBD2. The nucleotide sequence reads as follows: TGTGCTAGCAGCCCGGGGGTAGCGGGAGAGGCCTATGAGCAGTTCTTC. Its product reads: CASSPGVAGEAYEQFF.